What follows are 22 T cell receptor beta chains derived from one specimen sequenced in a study of naive and memory T cell subsets. These receptors lack a known antigen. An equimolar mix of two oligonucleotides served as the beta constant-region primer for TRBC1 and TRBC2. The ligated cDNA underwent four PCR rounds using SP2 and nested alpha and beta constant-region primers. TCRdb recomputed calls from the UMI-ligation and nested PCR reads with MiXCR, one row per CDR3 protein. The sample includes over 100,000 distinct CDR3 sequences, more than 12% of them seen just once. The study, taken as a whole, reports: A few larger clonotypes appeared in naive repertoires, especially CD8, possibly memory cells re-expressing CD45RA.

Sequenced sample: naive CD8+ T cells from blood. These TCRs come from a human donor in good health.

This clonotype was seen a few times. The V and J genes are TRBV4-2 and TRBJ1-2, with unresolved D. The V and J ends lost 0 bases and 1 base respectively, with 12 bases between them. The CDR3 is 16 amino acids. Germline lookup yields CDR1 LGHNA and CDR2 YNFKEQ. The CDR3 is CASSQESNSRNYGYTF. CDR3 coding DNA: TGTGCCAGCAGCCAAGAGAGCAATTCGCGTAACTATGGCTACACCTTC.

V usage is TRBV27 and J usage is TRBJ1-1; D remains ambiguous. CDR1 is MNHEY and CDR2 is SMNVEV in the germline V gene (reference sequence). There are 13 residues in the CDR3. The V end lost 3 bases, the J end lost 4 bases, and 9 bases lay between the germline ends. CDR3 loop: CASSFTTSTEAFF. The CDR3 DNA sequence: TGTGCCAGCAGTTTTACTACATCCACTGAAGCTTTCTTT.

The table lists this clonotype with many counts. V and J are TRBV20-1 and TRBJ2-7; 10 bases map to TRBD2. From germline, CDR1 is DFQATT and CDR2 SNEGSKA (reference sequence). J lost 5 bases, V lost 3 bases, and 10 bases had no gene match. The CDR3 extends over 15 amino acids. The CDR3 DNA sequence: TGCAGTGCTAGTGATCTAGCGGGAGCATCCCACGAGCAGTACTTC. It yields the protein CSASDLAGASHEQYF.

The table lists this clonotype with many counts. V is TRBV4-3 and J is TRBJ1-5, with TRBD1 matching over 8 bases. Germline lookup yields CDR1 LGHNA and CDR2 YSLEER. The CDR3 contains 15 residues. V shed 3 bases and J 4 bases; nucleotides not matched to a gene: 5. The CDR3 DNA reads as TGCGCCAGCAGCCAGACCCGGACAGGGAATCAGCCCCAGCATTTT. Translated, it gives CASSQTRTGNQPQHF.

The chain links TRBV24-1 to TRBJ1-2, with D possibly TRBD1 on 6 matching bases. The V end was cut by 5 bases, the J end by 0 bases, with 18 bases between. CDR1 and CDR2 (germline): KGHDR, SFDVKD. There are 17 residues in the CDR3. The DNA for the CDR3 is TGTGCCACCAGTGGCCCCTTACTAGGGGGAGCTAACTATGGCTACACCTTC. Translated, it gives CATSGPLLGGANYGYTF.

This clonotype has ten or more counts. This sequence joins TRBV4-1 and TRBJ1-4; D is possibly TRBD1 (5 bases). CDR3 length equals 17 residues. V lost 0 bases and J lost 2, with 13 bases in between. CDR1 is MGHRA, CDR2 YSYEKL, per germline. The CDR3 sequence is CASSQDRLGGTNEKLFF. The CDR3, as DNA: TGCGCCAGCAGCCAAGATCGGTTGGGGGGGACTAATGAAAAACTGTTTTTT.

This clonotype has ten or more counts. The chain employs TRBV19 and TRBJ2-3, with D uncertain. This CDR3 spans 17 amino acids. The V end lost 5 bases, the J end lost 2 bases, and 20 bases lay between the germline ends. The germline V gene encodes CDR1 LNHDA and CDR2 SQIVND (reference sequence). CDR3 in DNA: TGTGCCAGTAGTTCCGAACCCGGGCCACTCTTCACAGATACGCAGTATTTT. Encoded protein: CASSSEPGPLFTDTQYF. Complete variable domain (other parts from reference TRBV19 and TRBJ2-3): DGGITQSPKYLFRKEGQNVTLSCEQNLNHDAMYWYRQDPGQGLRLIYYSQIVNDFQKGDIAEGYSVSREKKESFPLTVTSAQKNPTAFYLCASSSEPGPLFTDTQYFGPGTRLTVL.

The table lists this clonotype with many counts. The J gene is TRBJ1-4, the V gene TRBV6-6; the D is unclear. Germline V gene sequence: CDR1 MNHNY, CDR2 SVGAGI (reference sequence). The V and J ends lost 4 bases and 6 bases respectively, with 3 bases between them. The CDR3 contains 11 residues. CDR3 sequence (DNA): TGTGCCAGCAGTTTGGATGAAAAACTGTTTTTT. Translation: CASSLDEKLFF.

The chain joins TRBV12-3 or TRBV12-4 to TRBJ2-5, with D maybe TRBD2 (7 bases). V dropped 3 bases and J dropped 3 bases, with 14 bases sitting between them. This CDR3 has 15 amino acids. This CDR3 is CASSFRGASEETQYF. The CDR3 DNA is TGTGCCAGCAGTTTTCGGGGGGCATCGGAAGAGACCCAGTACTTC.

This chain connects TRBV27 to TRBJ2-5, with D uncertain. CDR3 length equals 14 residues. The V and J ends lost 2 bases and 3 bases respectively, with 10 bases between them. Per germline, CDR1 MNHEY and CDR2 SMNVEV (reference sequence). CDR3 sequence reads: CASSLRSFKETQYF. In nucleotides, the CDR3 is TGTGCCAGCAGTTTACGGAGTTTCAAAGAGACCCAGTACTTC.

This clonotype was observed a few times. The chain has TRBV12-3 or TRBV12-4 and TRBJ2-5; D perhaps matches TRBD2 (6 bases). With 3 bases removed from V and 1 base from J, the gap between germline ends came to 30 bases. The CDR3 consists of 21 residues. CDR3 sequence: CASSFFRVALGGDEGQETQYF. CDR3 bases: TGTGCCAGCAGTTTTTTCCGGGTAGCACTAGGCGGGGACGAGGGCCAAGAGACCCAGTACTTC.

At least ten counts were recorded for this clonotype. The chain employs TRBV27 and TRBJ2-1, with 11 nucleotides matching TRBD2. The CDR3 has 22 amino acids. Germline V lookup: CDR1 MNHEY, CDR2 SMNVEV (reference sequence). The junction had 27 bases not matched to a gene; V was cut back by 7 bases and J by 4 bases. The CDR3 sequence is CASKLLGSGTSGTHPSYNEQFF. CDR3 nucleotides: TGTGCCAGCAAACTCCTCGGGTCAGGGACTAGCGGAACACACCCCTCGTACAATGAGCAGTTCTTC.

This clonotype appeared many times. The genes are TRBV7-6 and TRBJ2-3; TRBD2 aligns across 9 bases. From germline, CDR1 is SGHVS and CDR2 FNYEAQ. After removal of 1 base from V and 6 bases from J, the junction contained 2 bases not matched to a gene. There are 14 residues in the CDR3. CDR3 loop: CASSLGLAADTQYF. Written as DNA, the CDR3 is TGTGCCAGCAGCTTAGGACTAGCGGCCGATACGCAGTATTTT.

This clonotype was observed a handful of times. The rearrangement joins TRBV3-1 to TRBJ1-2; D gene unclear. Looked up from germline, CDR1 is LGHDT and CDR2 is YNNKEL (reference sequence). The CDR3 covers 15 residues. Trimming shortened V by 8 bases and J by 2 bases, and 18 bases separated the two germline ends. CDR3 region: CASSKDERTNYGYTF. The CDR3 DNA reads as TGTGCCAGCTCTAAGGACGAGCGAACCAACTATGGCTACACCTTC. The entire variable domain, with the rest obtained from reference TRBV3-1 and TRBJ1-2, is as follows: DTAVSQTPKYLVTQMGNDKSIKCEQNLGHDTMYWYKQDSKKFLKIMFSYNNKELIINETVPNRFSPKSPDKAHLNLHINSLELGDSAVYFCASSKDERTNYGYTFGSGTRLTVV.

This clonotype has more than one count but fewer than ten. The V and J genes are TRBV30 and TRBJ2-1; possibly TRBD1 or TRBD2 for D (5 bases each). V dropped 2 bases and J dropped 9 bases, with 11 bases sitting between them. There are 12 residues in the CDR3. The germline V gene encodes CDR1 GTSNPN and CDR2 SVGIG (reference sequence). The CDR3 DNA follows: TGTGCCTGGAGTTTAACCGGGACTGAGCAGTTCTTC. This gives the protein CAWSLTGTEQFF.

This clonotype showed up many times. The V gene is TRBV29-1, the J gene TRBJ2-1; D is undetermined. V lost 4 bases, J lost 6 bases, and 25 bases lay in between. Germline V gene lookup returns CDR1 SQVTM and CDR2 ANQGSEA. The CDR3 totals 17 residues. The CDR3 bases are TGCAGCGTTGTCCCGGTGATAAACCAAATCCGCCCCAATGAGCAGTTCTTC. This encodes CSVVPVINQIRPNEQFF.

This clonotype came up many times. This rearrangement joins TRBV30 to TRBJ2-3, with D unresolved. V lost 1 base and J 0 bases, leaving 8 bases between the germline ends. This CDR3 spans 14 amino acids. CDR1 GTSNPN and CDR2 SVGIG come from the germline V gene (reference sequence). The CDR3 reads CAWSGGQSTDTQYF. The CDR3 coding sequence is TGTGCCTGGAGTGGAGGTCAGAGCACAGATACGCAGTATTTT.

V is TRBV4-3 and J is TRBJ1-2; D is undetermined. The CDR3 covers 14 residues. V lost 0 bases and J 2 bases, leaving 7 bases between the germline ends. CDR1 is LGHNA and CDR2 is YSLEER in the germline V gene. The CDR3 sequence is CASSQESGNYGYTF. DNA of the CDR3: TGCGCCAGCAGCCAAGAATCGGGCAACTATGGCTACACCTTC.

The V call is TRBV4-3, the J call TRBJ2-3; weak D call: TRBD2 (6 bases). The CDR3 runs to 14 residues. In germline, CDR1 is LGHNA, CDR2 YSLEER. V lost 4 bases, J lost 0 bases, and 8 bases lay in between. CDR3 residues: CASSREDSTDTQYF. For the CDR3, the DNA is TGCGCCAGCAGCCGGGAGGACAGCACAGATACGCAGTATTTT.

This clonotype was picked up many times. V usage is TRBV20-1 and J usage is TRBJ1-4; D may be TRBD1 (5 bases). The CDR3 has 13 amino acids. Germline assignment: CDR1 DFQATT and CDR2 SNEGSKA (reference sequence). The V and J ends lost 5 bases and 8 bases respectively, with 15 bases between them. The DNA of the CDR3 is TGCAGTGCTTTTTCAGGGTTTGAAGAAAAACTGTTTTTT. Amino acids: CSAFSGFEEKLFF.

In its sample, this clonotype was seen a few times. The chain carries TRBV19 and TRBJ2-3; 8 bases fit TRBD1. The germline CDR1 and CDR2 sequences are LNHDA and SQIVND (reference sequence). Trimming cost V 6 bases and J 6 bases; bases outside gene matches: 5. The CDR3 has 13 residues. CDR3 bases: TGTGCCAGTAGCCAGGGGGCAGGGGATACGCAGTATTTT. Translating it yields CASSQGAGDTQYF.

The rearrangement uses TRBV25-1 and TRBJ1-1; the D is unclear. V was shortened by 7 bases and J by 1 base, with 13 bases between the two germline ends. The CDR3 totals 14 residues. In germline, CDR1 is MGHDK, CDR2 SYGVNS. The CDR3, as DNA: TGTGCCAGCACCCCAGCGCTCCAGAACACTGAAGCTTTCTTT. Protein sequence: CASTPALQNTEAFF.